This T cell receptor (beta chain) was found in a study of T cell changes during pregnancy in multiple sclerosis. From germline, CDR1 is SGDLS and CDR2 YYNGEE. Unmatched junction bases numbered 6, after V lost 0 bases and J lost 6 bases. The CDR3 contains 15 residues. Assay: immunoSEQ multiplex PCR; the TCRdb copy retains only in-frame clones and omits some. Of more than 90,000 clones in the sample, around 92% were seen once. The receptor's source is a female donor with multiple sclerosis, enrolled in a pregnancy study. Here the sequenced sample was peripheral blood, taken after pregnancy. The chain combines TRBV9 with TRBJ2-7; 10 bases fit TRBD1. Here the CDR3 DNA reads TGTGCCAGCAGCGTAGCCGGGACAGGGGTCTTCGAGCAGTACTTC. Its protein product is CASSVAGTGVFEQYF. Complete variable domain (other parts from reference TRBV9 and TRBJ2-7): DSGVTQTPKHLITATGQRVTLRCSPRSGDLSVYWYQQSLDQGLQFLIQYYNGEERAKGNILERFSAQQFPDLHSELNLSSLELGDSALYFCASSVAGTGVFEQYFGPGTRLTVT.